The 28 T cell receptor beta chains presented below share a single source sample, sequenced in a study of CD8 T cells in Susac syndrome. Random hexamers served to reverse transcribe roughly 0.5 to 1 ug RNA. TCRdb reanalysed the immunoSEQ multiplex PCR reads using MiXCR and keeps one entry per CDR3 protein. This table holds tens of thousands of distinct CDR3 sequences, approximately 93% found once. Material: CD8+ T cells from PBMCs. These receptors all come from a human donor in good health.

J is TRBJ1-1 and V is TRBV14; the D is unclear. The V end lost 0 bases, the J end lost 0 bases, and 14 bases lay between the germline ends. Germline CDR1 SGHDN, CDR2 FVKESK. The CDR3 covers 17 residues. CDR3 DNA: TGTGCCAGCAGCCAAGACCGGCACGGCAGAATGAACACTGAAGCTTTCTTT. It yields the protein CASSQDRHGRMNTEAFF.

This chain uses TRBV20-1 with TRBJ1-3, with unresolved D. Trimming pared 6 bases from V and 0 bases from J, leaving 12 bases between. This CDR3 spans 14 amino acids. Looked up from germline, CDR1 is DFQATT and CDR2 is SNEGSKA (reference sequence). Here the CDR3 DNA reads TGCAGTGCCCTCCGACTTAACTCTGGAAACACCATATATTTT. As protein: CSALRLNSGNTIYF.

The V call is TRBV30, the J call TRBJ2-5; D is tentatively TRBD1 or TRBD2 (6 bases each). From germline, CDR1 is GTSNPN and CDR2 SVGIG (reference sequence). Trimming took 1 base from V and 5 from J, leaving 17 bases between them. The CDR3 is made up of 15 amino acids. The CDR3: CAWSGGLGGMETQYF. CDR3 DNA sequence: TGTGCCTGGAGTGGGGGACTGGGGGGCATGGAGACCCAGTACTTC. Supplemented by reference TRBV30 and TRBJ2-5, the full variable domain reads SQTIHQWPATLVQPVGSPLSLECTVEGTSNPNLYWYRQAAGRGLQLLFYSVGIGQISSEVPQNLSASRPQDRQFILSSKKLLLSDSGFYLCAWSGGLGGMETQYFGPGTRLLVL.

The chain is built from TRBV19 and TRBJ2-7; a weak D match, TRBD2 (5 bases). This CDR3 comprises 13 residues. Germline V gene sequence: CDR1 LNHDA, CDR2 SQIVND (reference sequence). V was shortened by 1 base and J by 7 bases, with 11 bases between the two germline ends. The CDR3, as DNA: TGTGCCAGTAGTATAGTTGACCGAGGGGAGCAGTACTTC. It is translated as CASSIVDRGEQYF. Combining the CDR3 with reference TRBV19 and TRBJ2-7 gives the whole variable domain DGGITQSPKYLFRKEGQNVTLSCEQNLNHDAMYWYRQDPGQGLRLIYYSQIVNDFQKGDIAEGYSVSREKKESFPLTVTSAQKNPTAFYLCASSIVDRGEQYFGPGTRLTVT.

The rearrangement links TRBV12-3 or TRBV12-4 to TRBJ1-2; D possibly corresponds to TRBD1 (5 bases). Trimming took 8 bases from V and 1 from J, leaving 14 bases between them. There are 14 residues in the CDR3. CDR3 nucleotides: TGTGCCAGCGCCCCTTCACAGGTTAACTATGGCTACACCTTC. This gives the protein CASAPSQVNYGYTF.

The chain recombines TRBV20-1 with TRBJ2-7; D may correspond to TRBD1 or TRBD2 (5 bases each). Germline CDR1 and CDR2: DFQATT and SNEGSKA (reference sequence). The CDR3 consists of 11 residues. Trimming cost V 5 bases and J 4 bases, with 9 bases left between them. For the CDR3, the DNA is TGCAGTGCTGGGACCCAGTACGAGCAGTACTTC. Translated: CSAGTQYEQYF.

The genes are TRBV6-4 and TRBJ2-1; the D gene could be TRBD1 or TRBD2 (5 bases each). Germline V gene data show CDR1 as MRHNA and CDR2 as SNTAGT. V dropped 2 bases and J dropped 0 bases, with 5 bases sitting between them. This CDR3 has 14 amino acids. The CDR3 sequence is CASSDGGSYNEQFF. Written as DNA, the CDR3 is TGTGCCAGCAGTGACGGGGGCTCCTACAATGAGCAGTTCTTC.

A single count supports this clonotype. This chain links TRBV6-1 with TRBJ2-7, with D perhaps TRBD1 (5 bases). Germline V lookup: CDR1 MNHNS, CDR2 SASEGT. CDR3 size: 13 residues. Between the trimmed V and J ends, which lost 1 base and 4 bases, there was a span of 8 bases. The CDR3 DNA reads TGTGCCAGCAGTGAAGGGGGCCCTTACGAGCAGTACTTC. It yields the protein CASSEGGPYEQYF.

The rearrangement joins TRBV20-1 to TRBJ2-7; D remains unclear. The V gene lost 1 base and the J gene lost 0 bases, with 7 bases spanning the gap. CDR1 DFQATT and CDR2 SNEGSKA come from the germline V gene (reference sequence). The CDR3 length is 13 residues. CDR3 sequence: CSARGGDSYEQYF. CDR3 nucleotide sequence: TGCAGTGCTAGAGGAGGAGACTCCTACGAGCAGTACTTC.

The V gene is TRBV2, the J gene TRBJ2-7, with TRBD1 matching over 7 bases. The germline CDR1 and CDR2 sequences are SNHLY and FYNNEI. V was clipped by 3 bases and J by 4 bases; unmatched bases: 9. The CDR3 sequence is 15 residues long. The CDR3 coding sequence is TGTGCCAGCAGTGACCAGCAGACAGGGAAATACGAGCAGTACTTC. Translation gives CASSDQQTGKYEQYF.

The rearrangement links TRBV20-1 to TRBJ2-1; TRBD2 agrees at 8 bases. Looked up from germline, CDR1 is DFQATT and CDR2 is SNEGSKA (reference sequence). The V gene end was trimmed by 6 bases and the J gene end by 3 bases; junction bases not matched to a gene: 7. The CDR3 sequence is 14 residues long. CDR3 amino acids: CSALLGLDYNEQFF. The DNA for the CDR3 is TGCAGTGCACTTTTGGGACTAGACTACAATGAGCAGTTCTTC.

This clonotype was seen once. A read error may account for a junction end that differs from germline. CDR3 bases: TGTGCCAGCAGCTCGAGCCGAACTGGTGGGGCCAACGTCCTGATTTTC. It codes for CASSSSRTGGANVLIF. The chain employs TRBV5-6 and TRBJ2-6; possible D gene TRBD1, 5 bases. CDR3 length: 16 amino acids. Germline values: CDR1 SGHDT, CDR2 YYEEEE.

The genes are TRBV5-1 and TRBJ2-1; possible D gene TRBD1, 6 bases. Per germline, CDR1 SGHRS and CDR2 YFSETQ. With 2 bases removed from V and 5 bases from J, the gap between germline ends came to 17 bases. The CDR3 has 16 amino acids. In DNA, the CDR3 is TGCGCCAGCAGCTTTCCCCGACAGGCGGTGGACAATGAGCAGTTCTTC. Amino acid sequence: CASSFPRQAVDNEQFF. Together with reference TRBV5-1 and TRBJ2-1, the CDR3 gives the full variable domain: KAGVTQTPRYLIKTRGQQVTLSCSPISGHRSVSWYQQTPGQGLQFLFEYFSETQRNKGNFPGRFSGRQFSNSRSEMNVSTLELGDSALYLCASSFPRQAVDNEQFFGPGTRLTVL.

The chain links TRBV6-6 to TRBJ2-7, with D possibly being TRBD2 (5 bases). The CDR3 covers 16 residues. CDR1 MNHNY and CDR2 SVGAGI come from the germline V gene (reference sequence). V was cut by 0 bases and J by 0 bases, with 12 bases left in between. The CDR3 spells CASSYSTTGSSYEQYF. DNA of the CDR3: TGTGCCAGCAGTTACTCGACTACGGGTAGCTCCTACGAGCAGTACTTC.

CDR3 region: CASSHTGTSNTEAFF. CDR3 coding DNA: TGTGCCAGCAGCCATACCGGGACATCGAACACTGAAGCTTTCTTT. The V gene is TRBV3-1, the J gene TRBJ1-1; TRBD1 might be the D (6 bases). V lost 3 bases, J lost 1 base, and 12 bases lay in between. The germline V gene has CDR1 LGHDT and CDR2 YNNKEL (reference sequence). The CDR3 has 15 residues.

The chain couples TRBV15 to TRBJ1-2; D is ambiguous. In germline, CDR1 is LNHNV, CDR2 YYDKDF (reference sequence). Deletions cut 4 bases from V and 2 bases from J, with 11 bases between. CDR3 length: 14 residues. The CDR3 sequence: CATSTPGSNYGYTF. The DNA of the CDR3 is TGTGCCACCAGCACTCCCGGGTCCAACTATGGCTACACCTTC.

The chain carries TRBV4-1 and TRBJ2-7, with D unresolved. The V gene's germline CDR1 is MGHRA and CDR2 YSYEKL. CDR3 length: 17 amino acids. The ends were cut back, 1 base at V and 0 bases at J, with 16 bases in the middle. Written as DNA, the CDR3 is TGCGCCAGCAGCCAAGCCCTAGGTGAGTGGAGCTCCTACGAGCAGTACTTC. This sequence encodes CASSQALGEWSSYEQYF.

The chain recombines TRBV19 with TRBJ2-7; unclear D gene. This CDR3 region has 15 residues. The germline gives CDR1 LNHDA, CDR2 SQIVND (reference sequence). Trimming cost V 3 bases and J 1 base, with 13 bases left between them. The CDR3 DNA follows: TGTGCCAGTAGTATTCAAGTCGGCAGATCCTACGAGCAGTACTTC. It encodes CASSIQVGRSYEQYF.

The CDR3 loop reads CASSHLDLTGELFF. The CDR3 DNA reads TGTGCCAGCAGCCATCTGGACCTCACCGGGGAGCTGTTTTTT. The V gene is TRBV6-2 or TRBV6-3, the J gene TRBJ2-2; D not resolved. In germline, CDR1 is MNHEY, CDR2 SVGEGT. There are 14 residues in the CDR3. The V gene lost 6 bases and the J gene lost 4 bases, with 12 bases spanning the gap.

The chain carries TRBV19 and TRBJ2-2, with D unresolved. This CDR3 contains 13 residues. The V gene lost 7 bases and the J gene lost 4 bases, with 10 bases spanning the gap. CDR1 is LNHDA and CDR2 is SQIVND in the germline V gene (reference sequence). DNA of the CDR3: TGTGCCAGTACCCTAGGTTTCACCGGGGAGCTGTTTTTT. Protein sequence: CASTLGFTGELFF.

This chain links TRBV10-3 with TRBJ2-5; 12 positions match TRBD2. The V segment lost 2 bases and the J segment 3 bases; nucleotides outside the gene matches: 4. The CDR3 is 16 residues long. The germline CDR1 and CDR2 sequences are ENHRY and SYGVKD. Written as DNA, the CDR3 is TGTGCCATCAGTGAGACCCGGACTAGCGGGGAAGAGACCCAGTACTTC. Its protein product is CAISETRTSGEETQYF.

This sequence joins TRBV7-2 and TRBJ1-2; 8 nucleotides agree with TRBD1. The CDR3 covers 18 residues. Germline V lookup: CDR1 SGHTA, CDR2 FQGNSA. J gave up 0 bases and V 5 bases, and 14 bases lay outside the gene matches. This CDR3 reads CASSQAFGQGAANYGYTF. The CDR3 DNA sequence: TGTGCCAGCAGCCAGGCCTTTGGGCAGGGGGCGGCTAACTATGGCTACACCTTC.

V usage is TRBV5-6 and J usage is TRBJ2-1, with 12 positions matching TRBD2. With 0 bases clipped from V and 3 bases from J, the junction kept 4 bases outside the gene matches. Germline V CDR1 and CDR2: SGHDT, YYEEEE. This CDR3 has 17 residues. In DNA form, the CDR3 reads TGTGCCAGCAGCTTGGGACTAGCGGGAGAATTCTACAATGAGCAGTTCTTC. Amino acids: CASSLGLAGEFYNEQFF. The variable domain in full, completed from reference TRBV5-6 and TRBJ2-1, reads DAGVTQSPTHLIKTRGQQVTLRCSPKSGHDTVSWYQQALGQGPQFIFQYYEEEERQRGNFPDRFSGHQFPNYSSELNVNALLLGDSALYLCASSLGLAGEFYNEQFFGPGTRLTVL.

The CDR3 reads CASSPGTALGEQYF. Written as DNA, the CDR3 is TGTGCCAGCAGCCCCGGGACTGCCCTAGGCGAGCAGTACTTC. This chain joins TRBV3-1 and TRBJ2-7, with D tentatively TRBD2 (6 bases). V lost 4 bases to trimming and J lost 6 bases, with 16 bases between them. The CDR3 covers 14 residues. Germline-derived CDR1 and CDR2 are LGHDT and YNNKEL (reference sequence).

The chain uses TRBV10-2 and TRBJ2-2; D call uncertain. Germline V gene sequence: CDR1 WSHSY, CDR2 SAAADI. This CDR3 contains 12 residues. V lost 5 bases and J 6 bases, leaving 7 bases between the germline ends. In DNA form, the CDR3 reads TGCGCCAGCAGTACATGGTCCGGGGAGCTGTTTTTT. This encodes CASSTWSGELFF.

The chain recombines TRBV5-6 with TRBJ1-1, with D unresolved. V lost 5 bases to trimming and J lost 5 bases, with 16 bases between them. The CDR3 consists of 14 residues. The germline V gene has CDR1 SGHDT and CDR2 YYEEEE. As DNA, the CDR3 is TGTGCCAGCAGTTTGTCCGGTGGTTTGACTGAAGCTTTCTTT. Residues: CASSLSGGLTEAFF. Together with reference TRBV5-6 and TRBJ1-1, the CDR3 gives the full variable domain: DAGVTQSPTHLIKTRGQQVTLRCSPKSGHDTVSWYQQALGQGPQFIFQYYEEEERQRGNFPDRFSGHQFPNYSSELNVNALLLGDSALYLCASSLSGGLTEAFFGQGTRLTVV.

J is TRBJ2-1 and V is TRBV29-1; possible D gene TRBD1, 5 bases. Germline-derived CDR1 and CDR2 are SQVTM and ANQGSEA. V gave up 4 bases and J gave up 7 bases, with 11 bases separating them. The CDR3 length is 12 residues. The CDR3 sequence is CSVAQGWNEQFF. CDR3 DNA: TGCAGCGTTGCTCAGGGTTGGAATGAGCAGTTCTTC.

This clonotype is a singleton in its sample. The chain joins TRBV12-3 or TRBV12-4 to TRBJ2-7; unclear D gene. This CDR3 has 13 amino acids. Trimming pared 2 bases from V and 3 bases from J, leaving 8 bases between. The CDR3 sequence is CASSLPGNYEQYF. The DNA for the CDR3 is TGTGCCAGCAGTTTACCCGGTAACTACGAGCAGTACTTC.